This T cell receptor beta chain appears in the sequencing data of a study of blood T cell repertoires in COVID-19. Study at large: Samples of COVID-19 (acute and convalescent) were obtained from the United States, Italy and Spain. The analysed material was cDNA or gDNA that came from T cells, B-cell-depleted T cells, or PBMCs.

The ends lost 2 bases at V and 9 bases at J; junction bases unmatched: 18. The CDR3 loop spans 19 amino acids. Germline lookup yields CDR1 LGHDT and CDR2 YNNKEL (reference sequence). Authors' methods: It was from reference gene primer amplification that nucleated cell counts were estimated. Here immunoSEQ multiplex PCR was the method, and the copy in TCRdb shows in-frame clones only, minus some. V, J and clone size were drawn from that table, and D and trimming were deduced from the DNA. Here the sample spans some 250,000 clones, more than 75% being singletons. The receptor was derived from a woman aged 40 to 50 who had recovered from COVID-19. The sample comprised peripheral blood. The V gene is TRBV3-1 (or the pseudogene TRBV3-2), the J gene TRBJ2-1; the match to TRBD2 covers 11 bases. CDR3 region: CASSQLPPLAGGTGGEQFF. The CDR3 bases are TGTGCCAGCAGCCAATTACCCCCCCTAGCGGGAGGCACTGGGGGTGAGCAGTTCTTC.